This is a list of T cell receptor beta chains from one sample in a study of blood T cell repertoires in COVID-19. The table came from immunoSEQ multiplex PCR; TCRdb's copy has only in-frame clones and leaves some out. The top ten hold 25% to 35% of the sample, which has more than 10,000 clones, about 88% seen once. Sequencing input: peripheral blood. The receptor set was obtained from a human donor in a cohort sampled during active COVID-19. The conserved cysteine and the conserved F or W are not part of the CDR3 here.

V: TRBV28; CDR3: ASGIRQGAYEQY
V: TRBV30; CDR3: AWSVKSGQPQH
V: TRBV5-1; CDR3: ASSQTYGGGELF
V: TRBV30; CDR3: AWSDWARGATGELF
V: TRBV5-6; CDR3: ASSFTGGEGYT
V: TRBV29-1; CDR3: SVATTGTGKTDTQY
V: TRBV30; CDR3: AWTPLAGGVGELF
V: TRBV27; CDR3: ASGTVGGYSPLH
V: TRBV6-5; CDR3: ASSRGTGLNSPLH
V: TRBV5-1; CDR3: ASSLVAATYEQY
V: TRBV6-5; CDR3: ASSYNGGWYQETQY
V: TRBV6-5; CDR3: ASRLGQARGTEAF
V: TRBV7-9; CDR3: ASSSTSGAESWLTGELF
V: TRBV6-5; CDR3: ASRRSLAPYEQY
V: TRBV30; CDR3: AWSGGRGIQY
V: TRBV5-4; CDR3: ASSLAAGDSYEQY
V: TRBV28; CDR3: ASLSTGYYGYT
V: TRBV12-3/TRBV12-4; CDR3: ASSPNYNEKLF
V: TRBV3-1/TRBV3-2; CDR3: ASSQFGAGGPGGADTQY
V: TRBV27; CDR3: ASSFAGSYNEQF
V: TRBV20-1; CDR3: SASGTSGGNTQY
V: TRBV5-4; CDR3: ASSLDREGGYT
V: TRBV19; CDR3: ASSAGTGVSEQY
V: TRBV2; CDR3: ASSEIGTEYSNQPQH
V: TRBV5-4; CDR3: ASSLVGDKTEAF
V: TRBV28; CDR3: ASSSEGTYEQY
V: TRBV21-1; CDR3: ASSSQQGWKKPNYGYT
V: TRBV2; CDR3: ASSELGKGKRITNEKLF
V: TRBV10-1; CDR3: ASSEGVTQY
V: TRBV5-1; CDR3: ASSLEGENSGNTIY
V: TRBV19; CDR3: ASSIGTVGGNQPQH
V: TRBV5-1; CDR3: ASTLGDSYNSPLH
V: TRBV9; CDR3: ASSPNSRGGLSETQY
V: TRBV7-2; CDR3: ASSFLQGVSEAF
V: TRBV4-2; CDR3: ASSIQGDNSPLH
V: TRBV11-2; CDR3: ASSLDTGFGLAGGQETQY
V: TRBV12-5; CDR3: ASASTDTQY
V: TRBV11-3; CDR3: ASSPDSIDTEAF
V: TRBV6-2/TRBV6-3; CDR3: ASSYVAVSTDTQY
V: TRBV7-3; CDR3: ASSLGAETDTQY
V: TRBV20-1; CDR3: SASQGAGDTEAF
V: TRBV7-2; CDR3: ASSLGGREKLF
V: TRBV25-1; CDR3: ASSETGTGGNTEAF
V: TRBV5-1; CDR3: ASSFGTGGYEQY
V: TRBV2; CDR3: ASSANPGQGYT
V: TRBV9; CDR3: ASSGPVRGYT
V: TRBV9; CDR3: ASSGGLAGVWEQF
V: TRBV19; CDR3: ASSRFGTEPSY
V: TRBV11-3; CDR3: ASRPSPGLANEQF
V: TRBV10-1; CDR3: ASSGTSGGNSSYEQY
V: TRBV5-5; CDR3: ASSSGRGDEQF
V: TRBV6-1; CDR3: ASSEGQGVVYGYT
V: TRBV11-2; CDR3: ASNLSGGTATQY
V: TRBV6-5; CDR3: ASIHLTGFNQPQH
V: TRBV9; CDR3: ASSVGSGYTQY
V: TRBV14; CDR3: ASSHSLSSYNSPLH
V: TRBV5-1; CDR3: ASGRGADTDTQY
V: TRBV19; CDR3: ASSSRQGSSNQPQH